These 12 T cell receptor beta chains originate from one sample sequenced in a study of blood T cell repertoires in COVID-19. Assay used: immunoSEQ multiplex PCR; TCRdb lists only in-frame clones, some missing. This sample has some 110,000 clones, with approximately 80% found just once. Sequencing was done on a sample of peripheral blood. The receptor source for this set is a woman in her seventies with acute or convalescent COVID-19.

The CDR3 coding sequence is TGTGCCAGCAGTAAACAGGGGGGCGGAAACACCATATATTTT. Translating it yields CASSKQGGGNTIYF. The chain recombines TRBV6-5 with TRBJ1-3; 8 nucleotides agree with TRBD1. The germline CDR1 and CDR2 sequences are MNHEY and SVGAGI. The CDR3 is 14 amino acids. Trimming at V came to 5 bases and at J to 4 bases, leaving 4 bases not matched to a gene.

CDR3 residues: CSGAGRYTEAFF. The CDR3 nucleotides are TGCAGCGGCGCCGGGAGATACACTGAAGCTTTCTTT. The chain recombines TRBV29-1 with TRBJ1-1; D gene ambiguous. The V end was cut by 7 bases, the J end by 3 bases, with 12 bases between. The CDR3 loop spans 12 amino acids. CDR1 and CDR2 from the germline V gene are SQVTM and ANQGSEA.

This chain joins TRBV6-6 and TRBJ2-1; 8 bases fit TRBD2. The CDR3 consists of 15 residues. Unmatched junction bases numbered 9, after V lost 2 bases and J lost 9 bases. In germline, CDR1 is MNHNY, CDR2 SVGAGI (reference sequence). CDR3 bases: TGTGCCAGCAGTTACGATAAGACTAGCGATCCTGAGCAGTTCTTC. Translated: CASSYDKTSDPEQFF.

This clone was counted a single time. The CDR3 nucleotides are TGTGCCAGCAGTTTATCCCCAAGCGGGATTCACAATGAGCAGTTCTTC. It translates to CASSLSPSGIHNEQFF. The chain employs TRBV27 and TRBJ2-1, with 7 bases identical to TRBD2. The CDR3 covers 16 residues. The V gene end was trimmed by 0 bases and the J gene end by 5 bases; junction bases not matched to a gene: 7. Germline CDR1 reads MNHEY; CDR2 reads SMNVEV (reference sequence).

The V gene is TRBV3-1 (or the pseudogene TRBV3-2), the J gene TRBJ2-6; D remains unclear. The CDR3 is 12 residues long. CDR1 is LGHDT and CDR2 is YNNKEL in the germline V gene (reference sequence). The ends were cut back, 4 bases at V and 6 bases at J, with 4 bases in the middle. CDR3 sequence: CASSPQANVLTF. DNA for the CDR3: TGTGCCAGCAGCCCCCAGGCCAACGTCCTGACTTTC.

The chain joins TRBV28 to TRBJ1-3; D gene unclear. The CDR3 length is 14 residues. V lost 2 bases and J 3 bases, leaving 8 bases between the germline ends. Per germline, CDR1 MDHEN and CDR2 SYDVKM. The CDR3 nucleotides read TGTGCCAGCAGTTTAGCGGGGAGTGGAAACACCATATATTTT. This gives the protein CASSLAGSGNTIYF. Full variable domain (rest looked up from reference TRBV28 and TRBJ1-3): DVKVTQSSRYLVKRTGEKVFLECVQDMDHENMFWYRQDPGLGLRLIYFSYDVKMKEKGDIPEGYSVSREKKERFSLILESASTNQTSMYLCASSLAGSGNTIYFGEGSWLTVV.

This sequence joins TRBV7-3 and TRBJ2-2, with 7 bases fitting TRBD2. The germline V gene encodes CDR1 SGHTA and CDR2 FQGTGA. With 1 base clipped from V and 4 bases from J, the junction kept 9 bases outside the gene matches. This CDR3 is 17 amino acids long. In DNA form, the CDR3 reads TGTGCCAGCAGCTTAAGAGGAGGGACTATAGCCACCGGGGAGCTGTTTTTT. This gives the protein CASSLRGGTIATGELFF.

To note about this clone: The junction shows a germline mismatch at one end, possibly a read error. This chain links TRBV3-1 (or the pseudogene TRBV3-2) with TRBJ2-7, with unresolved D. CDR1 LGHDT and CDR2 YNNKEL come from the germline V gene (reference sequence). This CDR3 has 12 amino acids. CDR3 amino acids: CASSPHNETRSF. For the CDR3, the DNA is TGTGCCAGCAGCCCACACAACGAAACCCGCTCCTTC.

The DNA of the CDR3 is TGTGCCAGCAGCCTTCTACGGGGAGAGACCCAGTACTTC. Translated, it gives CASSLLRGETQYF. V and J are TRBV6-5 and TRBJ2-5; a possible D gene is TRBD2 (5 bases). CDR3 length equals 13 residues. Per germline, CDR1 MNHEY and CDR2 SVGAGI. V was pared by 6 bases and J by 4 bases, with 12 bases between.

The V and J genes are TRBV7-6 and TRBJ2-2; TRBD2 agrees at 14 bases. Germline V gives CDR1 SGHVS, CDR2 FNYEAQ. This CDR3 region has 17 residues. V lost 5 bases, J lost 4 bases, and 6 bases stayed unmatched. The CDR3 is CASSRTSGGLVTGELFF. CDR3 DNA: TGTGCCAGCAGCCGGACTAGCGGGGGGCTGGTCACCGGGGAGCTGTTTTTT.

The genes are TRBV19 and TRBJ1-6; 12 nucleotides align to TRBD1. The CDR3 extends over 15 amino acids. Germline lookup yields CDR1 LNHDA and CDR2 SQIVND (reference sequence). The ends lost 5 bases at V and 10 bases at J; junction bases unmatched: 6. The DNA for the CDR3 is TGTGCCAGTAGTCCAGGGACAGGGGGCCTATCACCCCTCCACTTT. Its translation: CASSPGTGGLSPLHF.

The chain joins TRBV5-4 to TRBJ2-7; D is perhaps TRBD2 (6 bases). The CDR3 loop spans 13 amino acids. CDR1 and CDR2 from the germline V gene are SGHNT and YYREEE (reference sequence). The ends were cut back, 4 bases at V and 2 bases at J, with 10 bases in the middle. The CDR3 loop is CASSRESTYEQYF. The CDR3 DNA reads as TGTGCCAGCAGCCGGGAGTCTACCTACGAGCAGTACTTC. The variable domain in full, completed from reference TRBV5-4 and TRBJ2-7, reads ETGVTQSPTHLIKTRGQQVTLRCSSQSGHNTVSWYQQALGQGPQFIFQYYREEENGRGNFPPRFSGLQFPNYSSELNVNALELDDSALYLCASSRESTYEQYFGPGTRLTVT.